This TCR beta chain was identified during a study of a mutant IDH1 vaccine in newly diagnosed glioma. Background on the study: Treated patients had a mean age of approximately 40 years and a sex split that was roughly 62% male and around 38% female. Therapy received beforehand was radiotherapy, temozolomide, or both, with most patients given both.

This CDR3 has 15 residues. The V end was cut by 6 bases, the J end by 4 bases, with 18 bases between. Germline lookup yields CDR1 KGHSH and CDR2 LQKENI. The time point denotes: week 23, last vaccination. Every vaccination contained 300 ug of the mutant IDH1 20-mer peptide and was paired with topical imiquimod. A word on this clone: Its antigen is still unknown.

The repertoire was sequenced with immunoSEQ multiplex PCR; TCRdb's copy has only in-frame clones and lacks some. This sample has fewer than 45,000 clones, with 80% to 95% found just once. The input for sequencing was PBMCs, taken from a glioma patient whose treatment included an IDH1 peptide vaccine. The receptor comes from a man aged 50 to 60 with glioma. The V gene is TRBV18, the J gene TRBJ1-1; D call uncertain. CDR3 sequence reads: CASSPAGVGGTEAFF. DNA of the CDR3: TGTGCCAGCTCCCCAGCAGGCGTAGGTGGCACTGAAGCTTTCTTT. Full variable domain (missing parts from reference TRBV18 and TRBJ1-1): NAGVMQNPRHLVRRRGQEARLRCSPMKGHSHVYWYRQLPEEGLKFMVYLQKENIIDESGMPKERFSAEFPKEGPSILRIQQVVRGDSAAYFCASSPAGVGGTEAFFGQGTRLTVV.